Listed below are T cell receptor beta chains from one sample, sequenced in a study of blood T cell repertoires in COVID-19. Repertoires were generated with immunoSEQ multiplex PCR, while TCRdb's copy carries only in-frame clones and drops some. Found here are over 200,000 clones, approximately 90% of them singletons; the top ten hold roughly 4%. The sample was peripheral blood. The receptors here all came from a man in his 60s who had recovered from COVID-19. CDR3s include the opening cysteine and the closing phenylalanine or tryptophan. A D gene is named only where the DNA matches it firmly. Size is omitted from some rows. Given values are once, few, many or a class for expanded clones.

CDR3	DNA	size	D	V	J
CASSLGDSPWANVLTF	TGTGCCAGCAGCTTAGGAGACTCCCCCTGGGCCAACGTCCTGACTTTC	.	.	TRBV11-2	TRBJ2-6
CASSFPSGVSSYEQYF	TGTGCCAGCAGTTTCCCTAGCGGGGTGAGCTCCTACGAGCAGTACTTC	few	TRBD2	TRBV6-5	TRBJ2-7
CASSGRGADQPQHF	TGTGCCAGCAGTGGGAGGGGCGCCGATCAGCCCCAGCATTTT	.	.	TRBV2	TRBJ1-5
CASRNRVTEAFF	TGTGCCAGCAGAAACAGGGTAACTGAAGCTTTCTTT	.	.	TRBV12-3/TRBV12-4	TRBJ1-1
CASSLMGSGTEAFF	TGTGCCAGCAGCTTAATGGGCTCTGGGACTGAAGCTTTCTTT	.	.	TRBV11-2	TRBJ1-1
CASSQEGDYGYTF	TGTGCCAGCAGCCAAGAAGGGGACTATGGCTACACCTTC	.	.	TRBV4-2	TRBJ1-2
CAWSKLGQSGTQYF	TGTGCCTGGAGTAAACTGGGCCAAAGCGGGACCCAGTACTTC	.	.	TRBV30	TRBJ2-5
CASSTGQVGDTQYF	TGTGCCAGTAGTACCGGACAGGTGGGAGATACGCAGTATTTT	.	TRBD1	TRBV19	TRBJ2-3
CASSLGSGTHIQYF	TGTGCCAGCAGCTTAGGTTCAGGGACTCACATTCAGTACTTC	.	.	TRBV7-9	TRBJ2-4
CSVEEWSGGSEQFF	TGCAGCGTTGAAGAATGGTCAGGTGGGTCTGAGCAGTTCTTC	.	.	TRBV29-1	TRBJ2-1
CASSLDRNQPQHF	TGTGCCAGCAGTTTGGACAGGAATCAGCCCCAGCATTTT	.	TRBD1	TRBV12-3/TRBV12-4	TRBJ1-5
CSASTGRADTQYF	TGCAGTGCTAGTACAGGGAGAGCAGATACGCAGTATTTT	.	.	TRBV20-1	TRBJ2-3
CASSLTGTGTSPLHF	TGTGCCAGCAGCTTGACCGGGACAGGGACGTCACCCCTCCACTTT	.	TRBD1	TRBV25-1	TRBJ1-6
CASSPTLNQPQHF	TGTGCCAGTAGTCCGACTCTGAATCAGCCCCAGCATTTT	.	.	TRBV19	TRBJ1-5
CASTIGGAEAFF	TGTGCCAGCACCATAGGGGGAGCTGAAGCTTTCTTT	.	.	TRBV12-3/TRBV12-4	TRBJ1-1
CASSIFGTGEAEQYF	TGTGCCAGTAGTATTTTCGGGACAGGGGAGGCCGAGCAGTACTTC	.	TRBD1	TRBV19	TRBJ2-7
CASSFTRTGAYEQYF	TGTGCCAGCAGCTTTACCCGGACAGGAGCCTACGAGCAGTACTTC	.	TRBD1	TRBV7-2	TRBJ2-7
CASSDMWLGKDTQYF	TGTGCCAGCAGTGATATGTGGCTTGGCAAAGATACGCAGTATTTT	.	.	TRBV25-1	TRBJ2-3
CAISEQVSEAFF	TGTGCCATCAGTGAACAGGTATCTGAAGCTTTCTTT	.	.	TRBV10-3	TRBJ1-1
CASSRDRGNEAFF	TGTGCCAGCAGTCGGGACAGGGGGAATGAAGCTTTCTTT	.	TRBD1	TRBV6-5	TRBJ1-1
CASSSRTGSTSSYEQYF	TGCGCCAGCAGCTCCCGGACAGGCTCTACGAGCTCCTACGAGCAGTACTTC	once	TRBD1	TRBV5-1	TRBJ2-7
CASSQGGSGETQYF	TGCGCCAGCAGTCAAGGGGGTTCTGGGGAGACCCAGTACTTC	.	.	TRBV10-1	TRBJ2-5
CASSLSGVVGELFF	TGTGCCAGTAGTCTATCAGGGGTTGTCGGGGAGCTGTTTTTT	few	.	TRBV19	TRBJ2-2
CASNPRRGGNEQYF	TGTGCCAGTAACCCCCGCAGGGGTGGCAACGAGCAGTACTTC	.	.	TRBV19	TRBJ2-7
CASSAAGVATNEKLFF	TGTGCCAGCAGCGCCGCGGGGGTTGCAACTAATGAAAAACTGTTTTTT	.	.	TRBV5-5	TRBJ1-4
CASSLGGQINQPQHF	TGTGCCAGCAGCTTAGGAGGACAGATTAATCAGCCCCAGCATTTT	.	.	TRBV7-8	TRBJ1-5
CATSDPRGYNEQFF	TGTGCCACCAGTGATCCCCGGGGTTACAATGAGCAGTTCTTC	.	.	TRBV24-1	TRBJ2-1
CASRQGRNTGELFF	TGTGCCAGCAGACAGGGGCGGAACACCGGGGAGCTGTTTTTT	.	TRBD1	TRBV2	TRBJ2-2
CASSPPGSTNQPQHF	TGTGCCAGCTCCCCTCCAGGCAGTACCAATCAGCCCCAGCATTTT	few	.	TRBV18	TRBJ1-5
CAISDDISYNSPLHF	TGTGCCATCAGTGACGACATCTCCTATAATTCACCCCTCCACTTT	.	.	TRBV10-3	TRBJ1-6
CASKDWGQGNTEAFF	TGTGCCAGTAAAGATTGGGGGCAGGGGAACACTGAAGCTTTCTTT	once	.	TRBV19	TRBJ1-1
CASSLGGGAVFRADTQYF	TGTGCCAGCAGCTTAGGTGGGGGGGCCGTGTTTAGGGCAGATACGCAGTATTTT	.	.	TRBV7-2	TRBJ2-3
CASRETEFSGNTIYF	TGTGCCAGCCGGGAGACGGAGTTCTCTGGAAACACCATATATTTT	few	.	TRBV19	TRBJ1-3
CASTGHNSPLHF	TGTGCCAGCACAGGCCATAATTCACCCCTCCACTTT	.	.	TRBV12-3/TRBV12-4	TRBJ1-6
CASSVLAHTEAFF	TGTGCCAGCAGCGTATTAGCCCACACTGAAGCTTTCTTT	.	.	TRBV9	TRBJ1-1
CASSQEFRVVNTEAFF	TGTGCCAGCAGCCAAGAGTTCAGGGTGGTGAACACTGAAGCTTTCTTT	once	.	TRBV4-2	TRBJ1-1
CASSQTGGHNEQFF	TGTGCCAGCAGTCAGACAGGGGGTCACAATGAGCAGTTCTTC	.	TRBD1	TRBV6-6	TRBJ2-1
CASSPWTDSSGANVLTF	TGTGCCAGCAGCCCCTGGACTGATAGCTCTGGGGCCAACGTCCTGACTTTC	.	.	TRBV7-3	TRBJ2-6
CASSDSAGASYGYTF	TGTGCCAGCAGTGACTCCGCAGGGGCGAGCTATGGCTACACCTTC	.	.	TRBV6-4	TRBJ1-2
CAWSLAGGTYEQYF	TGTGCCTGGAGTTTGGCAGGGGGCACGTACGAGCAGTACTTC	.	TRBD1	TRBV30	TRBJ2-7
CASSMIGPGTDTQYF	TGTGCCAGTAGTATGATAGGGCCGGGGACAGATACGCAGTATTTT	once	.	TRBV19	TRBJ2-3
CASSNKASGISDTQYF	TGTGCCAGCAGCAATAAGGCTAGCGGGATCTCAGATACGCAGTATTTT	.	.	TRBV21-1	TRBJ2-3
CASSHGDRNTEAFF	TGCGCCAGCAGCCACGGGGACAGGAACACTGAAGCTTTCTTT	.	TRBD1	TRBV5-1	TRBJ1-1
CASSLVGQGSDTIYF	TGCGCCAGCAGCTTGGTGGGACAGGGCTCGGACACCATATATTTT	few	TRBD1	TRBV5-1	TRBJ1-3
CASSIMTSGAPGNEQFF	TGTGCCAGTAGTATCATGACTAGCGGGGCCCCGGGGAATGAGCAGTTCTTC	.	TRBD2	TRBV19	TRBJ2-1
CASTHRGDYGYTF	TGTGCCAGTACTCACAGGGGGGACTATGGCTACACCTTC	.	TRBD1	TRBV19	TRBJ1-2
CASSSTGGNQPQHF	TGTGCCAGCAGTTCGACAGGGGGCAATCAGCCCCAGCATTTT	few	TRBD1	TRBV6-2/TRBV6-3	TRBJ1-5
CASHTGSYNSPLHF	TGTGCCAGCCACACCGGGTCCTATAATTCACCCCTCCACTTT	.	.	TRBV11-2	TRBJ1-6
CASSLTGFRNEQYF	TGTGCCAGCAGCTTAACAGGGTTCAGGAACGAGCAGTACTTC	once	.	TRBV5-6	TRBJ2-7